A single sample gave rise to the 14 T cell receptor beta chains below, sequenced in a study of blood T cell repertoires in COVID-19. Here immunoSEQ multiplex PCR was the method, and the copy in TCRdb shows in-frame clones only, minus some. The sample gives about 240,000 clones, roughly 79% of which show up once; roughly 8% is in the top ten. Sequenced: peripheral blood. All receptors derive from a woman of 80 years or more with COVID-19, enrolled during active disease.

The chain joins TRBV10-3 to TRBJ1-6, with a weak D call TRBD1 (6 bases). The CDR3 sequence is 15 residues long. The germline V gene encodes CDR1 ENHRY and CDR2 SYGVKD. Deletions cut 10 bases from V and 10 bases from J, with 23 bases between. CDR3 coding DNA: TGTGCCACTTGCCTCGCAGGGGCGTCTCAGTCACCCCTCCACTTT. Translation: CATCLAGASQSPLHF.

The V gene is TRBV4-3, the J gene TRBJ1-4, with 7 bases fitting TRBD1. Germline CDR1 is LGHNA and CDR2 is YSLEER. The CDR3 spans 16 residues. Trimming at V came to 1 base and at J to 5 bases, leaving 7 bases not matched to a gene. The CDR3 DNA is TGCGCCAGCAGCCAAGCCGGGACAGCGATAAATGAAAAACTGTTTTTT. Protein: CASSQAGTAINEKLFF.

The CDR3 loop reads CASRPFSRDSENSPLHF. CDR3 DNA sequence: TGTGCCAGTAGGCCTTTCTCACGGGACAGCGAAAATTCACCCCTCCACTTT. This chain links TRBV19 with TRBJ1-6, with TRBD1 matching over 7 bases. CDR1 and CDR2 (germline): LNHDA, SQIVND (reference sequence). The V gene end was trimmed by 6 bases and the J gene end by 7 bases; junction bases not matched to a gene: 15. This CDR3 has 17 residues.

In this sample, this clone turned up a few times. The rearrangement uses TRBV7-8 and TRBJ1-1; D is perhaps TRBD1 (6 bases). V was shortened by 1 base and J by 10 bases, with 10 bases between the two germline ends. Germline V gene lookup returns CDR1 SGHVS and CDR2 FQNEAQ. This CDR3 has 12 amino acids. CDR3 in DNA: TGTGCCAGCAGCTTAGAAAGAGGGGGAGCTTTCTTT. This encodes CASSLERGGAFF.

The rearrangement joins TRBV19 to TRBJ1-5; the D is unclear. The CDR3 runs 16 residues. V was shortened by 4 bases and J by 6 bases, with 19 bases between the two germline ends. Germline assignment: CDR1 LNHDA and CDR2 SQIVND (reference sequence). The CDR3 sequence: CASSTAGRKEGQPQHF. CDR3 in DNA: TGTGCCAGTAGTACCGCGGGGAGGAAGGAAGGTCAGCCCCAGCATTTT.

This sequence joins TRBV21-1 and TRBJ1-5; TRBD1 is taken as the D call from the table, unchecked against the DNA. TRBV21-1 is described as a pseudogene. The CDR3 has 18 amino acids. As DNA, the CDR3 is TGTGCCAGCAGCAAAGAGCGCGGGACAGATGATAGCAATCAGCCCCAGCATTTT. This gives the protein CASSKERGTDDSNQPQHF.

This clone was seen just once. The chain is built from TRBV6-5 and TRBJ2-3; 8 bases line up with TRBD2. The V segment lost 8 bases and the J segment 3 bases; nucleotides outside the gene matches: 10. This CDR3 is 15 amino acids long. Germline values: CDR1 MNHEY, CDR2 SVGAGI. This CDR3 is CASGRAGVSTDTQYF. In nucleotides, the CDR3 is TGTGCCAGCGGAAGAGCGGGAGTCTCGACAGATACGCAGTATTTT.

The gene calls are TRBV12-5 and TRBJ1-1, with 10 positions matching TRBD1. With 7 bases clipped from V and 5 bases from J, the junction kept 7 bases outside the gene matches. The CDR3 totals 14 residues. Germline-derived CDR1 and CDR2 are LGHNT and FRNRAP. In nucleotides, the CDR3 is TGTGCTAGTGTCCTGGACAGGGGGTATACTGAAGCTTTCTTT. This translates into CASVLDRGYTEAFF. Full variable domain (outside the CDR3, taken from reference TRBV12-5 and TRBJ1-1): DARVTQTPRHKVTEMGQEVTMRCQPILGHNTVFWYRQTMMQGLELLAYFRNRAPLDDSGMPKDRFSAEMPDATLATLKIQPSEPRDSAVYFCASVLDRGYTEAFFGQGTRLTVV.

The gene calls are TRBV2 and TRBJ2-7; the D gene is possibly TRBD2 (5 bases). The CDR3 contains 12 residues. Germline CDR1 is SNHLY and CDR2 is FYNNEI. Trimming took off 6 bases at V and 2 bases at J, with 8 bases between the two ends. The CDR3 region has the DNA TGTGCCAGCAGAGAGGGAACCTACGAGCAGTACTTC. It yields the protein CASREGTYEQYF. Looking up the rest from reference TRBV2 and TRBJ2-7 gives the full variable domain: EPEVTQTPSHQVTQMGQEVILRCVPISNHLYFYWYRQILGQKVEFLVSFYNNEISEKSEIFDDQFSVERPDGSNFTLKIRSTKLEDSAMYFCASREGTYEQYFGPGTRLTVT.

In this sample, this clone turned up a few times. This rearrangement joins TRBV7-2 to TRBJ1-5; D unresolved. The germline V gene has CDR1 SGHTA and CDR2 FQGNSA. The CDR3 contains 13 residues. V lost 3 bases and J 7 bases, leaving 10 bases between the germline ends. CDR3 loop: CASSFSRGQPQHF. DNA for the CDR3: TGTGCCAGCAGCTTTAGTCGAGGCCAGCCCCAGCATTTT.

The chain combines TRBV18 with TRBJ1-1; D unclear. V was shortened by 4 bases and J by 5 bases, with 17 bases between the two germline ends. The length of the CDR3 is 15 residues. Germline assignment: CDR1 KGHSH and CDR2 LQKENI. In DNA form, the CDR3 reads TGTGCCAGCTCACTAAAGGCCCCCCCGGGGACTGAAGCTTTCTTT. Translation gives CASSLKAPPGTEAFF.

The rearrangement uses TRBV30 and TRBJ1-2; 7 nucleotides match TRBD1. The V gene's germline CDR1 is GTSNPN and CDR2 SVGIG (reference sequence). The CDR3 has 15 amino acids. Losses at the gene ends were 1 base for V and 8 bases for J; bases not matched to a gene: 13. CDR3 sequence (DNA): TGTGCCTGGAGTGCGGGACAGCCTACATATGAGGGCTACACCTTC. Protein product: CAWSAGQPTYEGYTF.

The rearrangement uses TRBV7-9 and TRBJ1-6; the D gene is possibly TRBD1 (5 bases). CDR1 SEHNR and CDR2 FQNEAQ come from the germline V gene (reference sequence). The germline V and J ends were trimmed by 1 base and 10 bases, with 11 bases remaining between them. This CDR3 has 14 residues. The CDR3 bases are TGTGCCAGCAGCTTAGGTGGGGGGAGCTCACCCCTCCACTTT. It translates to CASSLGGGSSPLHF.

This rearrangement joins TRBV10-3 to TRBJ1-3; D is undetermined. V gave up 4 bases and J gave up 0 bases, with 7 bases separating them. Germline CDR1 and CDR2: ENHRY and SYGVKD. The CDR3 contains 14 residues. DNA for the CDR3: TGTGCCATCAGTGTGACAAGCTCTGGAAACACCATATATTTT. Its translation: CAISVTSSGNTIYF.